These T cell receptor beta chains were read from a single sample in a study of blood T cells in healthy people across ages. TCRdb called the 5' RACE reads again in MiXCR, with one record for every CDR3 protein. Found here are 600,000 to 850,000 distinct CDR3 sequences, roughly 25% of them singletons; the top ten hold 8% to 10%. In addition, the sample was reused for a study of T cells of mothers and their children.

The sample consisted of blood. These TCRs come from a boy younger than 18 in good health. CDR3s include the opening cysteine and the closing phenylalanine or tryptophan. A D gene is named only where the DNA matches it firmly. Rows may omit the clone size; those that give it use once, few, many or a size class.

D	V	size	J	CDR3	DNA
-	TRBV7-2	-	TRBJ2-1	CAGSQGGGGVSYNEQFF	TGTGCCGGCAGCCAAGGGGGTGGGGGGGTCTCGTACAATGAGCAGTTCTTC
-	TRBV6-1	-	TRBJ2-7	CASITAGWGEQYF	TGTGCCAGCATCACGGCTGGGTGGGGCGAGCAGTACTTC
-	TRBV29-1	few	TRBJ1-2	CSVVVRTRGDPWGYTF	TGCAGCGTTGTTGTCCGGACGAGGGGCGACCCATGGGGCTACACCTTC
-	TRBV24-1	-	TRBJ2-4	CARSGTKNIQYF	TGTGCTCGGAGTGGGACCAAAAACATTCAGTACTTC
TRBD2	TRBV19	-	TRBJ2-5	CASSPDRAGGETQYF	TGTGCCAGTAGTCCCGACCGGGCGGGGGGAGAGACCCAGTACTTC
-	TRBV5-1	few	TRBJ2-5	CASSLGGYGETQYF	TGCGCCAGCAGCTTGGGGGGATATGGAGAGACCCAGTACTTC
TRBD2	TRBV29-1	-	TRBJ2-1	CSVKRGTSWDYNEQFF	TGCAGCGTTAAAAGGGGGACTAGCTGGGACTACAATGAGCAGTTCTTC
-	TRBV20-1	few	TRBJ1-2	CSARDPWAGDYGYTF	TGCAGTGCTAGAGATCCATGGGCAGGGGACTATGGCTACACCTTC
TRBD1	TRBV20-1	-	TRBJ1-4	CSAIRTGAGEKLFF	TGCAGTGCGATCCGGACAGGGGCGGGTGAAAAACTGTTTTTT
TRBD2	TRBV20-1	-	TRBJ2-1	CSASGTSGRNEQFF	TGCAGTGCTAGTGGGACTAGCGGGAGAAATGAGCAGTTCTTC
TRBD2	TRBV20-1	-	TRBJ2-1	CSARDTTSGVVWNEQFF	TGCAGTGCTAGAGATACGACTAGCGGGGTGGTGTGGAATGAGCAGTTCTTC
-	TRBV28	-	TRBJ2-7	CASSPEAWGNYEQYF	TGTGCCAGCAGTCCCGAGGCCTGGGGCAATTACGAGCAGTACTTC
-	TRBV7-9	-	TRBJ1-2	CASEWLGTNYGYTF	TGTGCCAGCGAATGGTTGGGGACGAACTATGGCTACACCTTC
-	TRBV28	once	TRBJ2-6	CASTSVGANVLTF	TGTGCCAGCACCTCTGTGGGAGCCAACGTCCTGACTTTC
TRBD2	TRBV10-3	few	TRBJ2-5	CAIGVMGEAGGETQYF	TGTGCCATCGGAGTGATGGGAGAAGCGGGGGGGGAGACCCAGTACTTC
TRBD2	TRBV20-1	-	TRBJ2-1	CSAELTRSGDEQFF	TGCAGTGCTGAACTAACCCGGAGCGGGGATGAGCAGTTCTTC
-	TRBV29-1	-	TRBJ2-7	CSIMRAGHYEQYF	TGCAGCATTATGAGGGCGGGACACTACGAGCAGTACTTC
-	TRBV28	-	TRBJ1-2	CASSLFGGDYGYTF	TGTGCCAGCAGTTTATTTGGTGGTGACTATGGCTACACCTTC
TRBD1	TRBV11-3	-	TRBJ1-2	CASSLTGGETGYTF	TGTGCCAGCAGCCTGACAGGGGGCGAAACAGGCTACACCTTC
TRBD1	TRBV13	-	TRBJ2-5	CASSGGQRETQYF	TGTGCCAGCAGCGGGGGACAGCGAGAGACCCAGTACTTC
-	TRBV20-1	-	TRBJ2-5	CSAAGQETQYF	TGCAGTGCCGCCGGACAAGAGACCCAGTACTTC
-	TRBV27	few	TRBJ1-4	CASSLSPESGELFF	TGTGCCAGCAGTTTATCGCCTGAATCAGGGGAATTGTTTTTT
-	TRBV4-3	few	TRBJ2-7	CASSQDSAEPYEQYF	TGCGCCAGCAGCCAAGATTCCGCGGAGCCCTACGAGCAGTACTTC
TRBD1	TRBV28	few	TRBJ2-5	CASRGDRAGETQYF	TGTGCCAGCAGGGGAGACAGGGCAGGAGAGACCCAGTACTTC
TRBD2	TRBV5-1	-	TRBJ2-7	CASSSPTSGTYEQYF	TGCGCCAGCAGCTCCCCAACTAGCGGGACCTACGAGCAGTACTTC
-	TRBV7-3	few	TRBJ2-3	CASRDGNTDTQYF	TGTGCCAGTAGAGACGGCAACACAGATACGCAGTATTTT
-	TRBV29-1	-	TRBJ1-1	CSVEAGNTEAFF	TGCAGCGTTGAGGCCGGGAACACTGAAGCTTTCTTT
-	TRBV2	few	TRBJ2-5	CASSGLQGKETQYF	TGTGCCAGCAGTGGACTACAGGGAAAAGAGACCCAGTACTTC
-	TRBV11-3	-	TRBJ2-1	CASSVQGVNEQFF	TGTGCCAGCTCCGTCCAAGGGGTCAATGAGCAGTTCTTC
-	TRBV5-1	-	TRBJ2-3	CASSLDSTRGTRTDTQYF	TGCGCCAGCAGCTTGGACTCAACCCGGGGCACCCGCACAGATACGCAGTATTTT
-	TRBV11-3	-	TRBJ1-1	CASSLEAGVNTEAFF	TGTGCCAGCAGCTTAGAAGCAGGGGTGAACACTGAAGCCTTCTTT
-	TRBV7-2	-	TRBJ1-1	CASSLESGSNTEAFF	TGTGCCAGCAGCTTAGAGTCAGGATCGAACACTGAAGCTTTCTTT
TRBD1	TRBV28	-	TRBJ1-4	CASSFRQGIEKLFF	TGTGCCAGCAGTTTCCGACAGGGAATCGAAAAACTGTTTTTT
-	TRBV6-2/TRBV6-3	few	TRBJ2-3	CASSYSGVDTQYF	TGTGCCAGCAGTTACAGTGGGGTAGATACGCAGTATTTT
-	TRBV29-1	-	TRBJ2-3	CSVGAGYLTDTQYF	TGCAGCGTGGGGGCAGGGTATCTCACAGATACGCAGTATTTT
TRBD2	TRBV6-1	few	TRBJ2-3	CASSEFLAGTTDTQYF	TGTGCCAGCAGTGAATTTTTAGCGGGGACAACAGATACGCAGTATTTT
-	TRBV4-3	-	TRBJ2-7	CASSQLHGGHEQYF	TGCGCCAGCAGCCAACTACACGGGGGTCACGAGCAGTACTTC
-	TRBV27	few	TRBJ2-3	CASSLRGYTQYF	TGTGCCAGCAGTTTGAGAGGGTATACGCAGTATTTT
TRBD2	TRBV27	-	TRBJ2-1	CASTAGDEQFF	TGTGCCAGTACAGCGGGAGACGAGCAGTTCTTC
TRBD1	TRBV7-9	few	TRBJ2-1	CASSGEQGNEQFF	TGTGCCAGCAGTGGGGAACAGGGGAATGAGCAGTTCTTC
-	TRBV7-9	-	TRBJ2-5	CASSLLGGGMEETQYF	TGTGCCAGCAGTCTCCTCGGCGGCGGGATGGAAGAGACCCAGTACTTC
-	TRBV5-1	-	TRBJ2-3	CASSRGMQDTQYF	TGCGCCAGCAGCCGGGGGATGCAAGATACGCAGTATTTT